The rows below give T cell receptor beta chains drawn from one sample of a study of blood T cell repertoires in COVID-19. This table comes from immunoSEQ multiplex PCR, and its TCRdb copy is limited to in-frame clones, with some not included. The table includes around 64,000 clones, about nine tenths detected once. Sequencing was carried out using peripheral blood. Receptors originate from a human donor in a cohort sampled during active COVID-19. Both conserved end residues are part of each CDR3. The D gene is left open where the match is weak.

D	V	J	CDR3
NA	TRBV7-2	TRBJ2-7	CASSYYAAYEQYF
TRBD1	TRBV2	TRBJ2-3	CASSPGQGAGDTQYF
TRBD2	TRBV7-2	TRBJ2-7	CASSLRLANYEQYF
NA	TRBV5-4	TRBJ2-1	CASSLFPGVKFF
NA	TRBV2	TRBJ1-2	CASSPDSVGYGYTF
TRBD2	TRBV9	TRBJ2-2	CASSVEASGGLNTGELFF
NA	TRBV7-3	TRBJ1-6	CASSLLASNSPLHF
TRBD1	TRBV6-4	TRBJ1-6	CASSLGQGGGSPLHF
NA	TRBV6-5	TRBJ2-2	CASSSSSIRGGELFF
TRBD2	TRBV10-3	TRBJ2-7	CAIRGGSSYEQYF
NA	TRBV5-1	TRBJ1-6	CASSLQGISNSPLHF
NA	TRBV9	TRBJ1-4	CASSPLTRANEKLFF
NA	TRBV5-1	TRBJ1-2	CASSLGLADYGYTF
NA	TRBV9	TRBJ2-1	CASSGSGRFNEQFF
TRBD1	TRBV27	TRBJ1-3	CASSPLAGTGGGNTIYF
TRBD1	TRBV7-9	TRBJ2-1	CASNWGQGVSNEQFF
TRBD2	TRBV27	TRBJ2-7	CASSPHSGTHYEQYF
NA	TRBV2	TRBJ2-3	CASTSRRPAADTQYF
NA	TRBV28	TRBJ1-6	CASHVHSFNSPLHF
TRBD1	TRBV14	TRBJ2-7	CASSQEIEAGRTGGRRANYEQYF
TRBD2	TRBV6-5	TRBJ2-1	CASSYYVGLASYEQFF
TRBD1	TRBV9	TRBJ1-6	CASSARQGAANSPLHF
NA	TRBV5-1	TRBJ2-4	CASSLEITTKNIQYF
NA	TRBV5-1	TRBJ1-1	CASSPRTGMNTEAFF
NA	TRBV21-1	TRBJ2-7	CASSKPLENLRRYEQYF
NA	TRBV21-1	TRBJ1-3	CASSKARQASFSGNTIYF
NA	TRBV7-2	TRBJ2-3	CASSQQTGIVDTQYF
NA	TRBV18	TRBJ2-1	CASSPPLTYNEQFF
NA	TRBV10-1	TRBJ1-2	CASSGQGIGGERENYGYTF
NA	TRBV19	TRBJ2-6	CASSIAKSGANVLTF
NA	TRBV29-1	TRBJ2-3	CSVEQVQGSSTDTQYF
NA	TRBV9	TRBJ1-1	CASSTLRSGTEAFF
TRBD1	TRBV7-9	TRBJ1-2	CASSISTGGPGGYTF